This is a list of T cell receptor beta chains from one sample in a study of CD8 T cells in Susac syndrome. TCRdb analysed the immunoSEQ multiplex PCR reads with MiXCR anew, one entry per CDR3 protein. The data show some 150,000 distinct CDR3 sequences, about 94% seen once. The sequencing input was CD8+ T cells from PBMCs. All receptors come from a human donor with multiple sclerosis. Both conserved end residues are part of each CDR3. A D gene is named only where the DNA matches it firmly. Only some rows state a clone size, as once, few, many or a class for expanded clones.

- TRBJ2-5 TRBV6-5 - CASSYRETQYF TGTGCCAGCAGTTACCGAGAGACCCAGTACTTC
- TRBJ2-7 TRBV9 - CASSVGGTEGYEQYF TGTGCCAGCAGCGTAGGGGGGACTGAGGGCTACGAGCAGTACTTC
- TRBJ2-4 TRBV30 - CACIAKNIQYF TGTGCCTGTATAGCCAAAAACATTCAGTACTTC
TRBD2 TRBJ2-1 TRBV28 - CASSSLAGGYNEQFF TGTGCCAGCAGCTCGCTAGCGGGGGGCTACAATGAGCAGTTCTTC
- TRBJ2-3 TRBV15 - CATSRERNRDTQYF TGTGCCACCAGCAGAGAGCGAAATCGAGATACGCAGTATTTT
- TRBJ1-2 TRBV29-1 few CSVQGSYNYGYTF TGCAGCGTCCAAGGTTCCTATAACTATGGCTACACCTTC
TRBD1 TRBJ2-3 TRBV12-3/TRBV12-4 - CASSPNPGQEFTDTQYF TGTGCCAGCAGCCCCAATCCGGGACAGGAGTTCACAGATACGCAGTATTTT
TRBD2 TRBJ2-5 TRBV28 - CASSLRTSGVRGTQYF TGTGCCAGCAGTCTACGGACTAGCGGGGTACGTGGGACCCAGTACTTC
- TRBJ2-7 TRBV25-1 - CASRPRTGYEQYF TGTGCCAGCAGACCCAGGACGGGATACGAGCAGTACTTC
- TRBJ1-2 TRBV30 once CAWSDLGGVGRSRDTF TGTGCCTGGAGTGATCTTGGGGGGGTCGGCCGTAGCAGGGACACCTTC
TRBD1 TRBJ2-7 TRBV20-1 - CSAAPGQGGEQYF TGCAGTGCTGCACCCGGACAGGGAGGCGAGCAGTACTTC
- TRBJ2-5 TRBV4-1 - CASSQYFQETQYF TGCGCCAGCAGCCAGTACTTCCAAGAGACCCAGTACTTC
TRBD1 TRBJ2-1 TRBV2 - CASIGAGTVYNEQFF TGTGCCAGCATTGGAGCCGGGACAGTCTACAATGAGCAGTTCTTC
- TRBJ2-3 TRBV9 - CASSVESRGPSTDTQYF TGTGCCAGCAGCGTAGAATCGCGGGGGCCTAGCACAGATACGCAGTATTTT
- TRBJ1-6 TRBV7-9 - CASSPRAGALSPLHF TGTGCCAGCAGCCCGCGGGCAGGGGCTCTTTCACCCCTCCACTTT
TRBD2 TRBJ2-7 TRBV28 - CASSPYRRGAGGPYEQYF TGTGCCAGCAGCCCTTACCGCAGAGGAGCGGGGGGTCCCTACGAGCAGTACTTC
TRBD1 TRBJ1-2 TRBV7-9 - CASSSETGPDYGYTF TGTGCCAGCAGCTCCGAGACAGGGCCTGACTATGGCTACACCTTC
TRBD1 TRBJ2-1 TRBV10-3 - CAISETHPGQGRDNEQFF TGTGCCATCAGTGAGACGCATCCGGGACAGGGTCGGGACAATGAGCAGTTCTTC
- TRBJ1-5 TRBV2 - CASSESSGDQPQHF TGTGCCAGCAGTGAGAGTTCGGGGGACCAGCCCCAGCATTTT
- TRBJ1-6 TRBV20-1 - CSASDRSNSPLHF TGCAGTGCTAGCGACAGATCGAATTCACCCCTCCACTTT
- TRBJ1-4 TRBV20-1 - CSARSVLTVSNEKLFF TGCAGTGCTAGGTCCGTATTGACAGTGTCTAATGAAAAACTGTTTTTT
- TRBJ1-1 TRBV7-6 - CASSPPEGRTEAFF TGTGCCAGCAGCCCACCGGAGGGTCGTACTGAAGCTTTCTTT
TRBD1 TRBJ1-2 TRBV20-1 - CSAMTGGADYGYTF TGCAGTGCTATGACAGGGGGCGCGGACTATGGCTACACCTTC
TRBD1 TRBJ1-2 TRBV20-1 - CSAGDRRNGYTF TGCAGTGCCGGGGACAGGAGGAATGGCTACACCTTC
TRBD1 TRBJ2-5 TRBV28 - CASSSPGQGALRQETQYF TGTGCCAGCAGTTCGCCGGGACAGGGGGCTCTAAGGCAAGAGACCCAGTACTTC
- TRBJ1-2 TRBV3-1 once CASSHRTGKHGYTF TGTGCCAGCAGCCATAGAACAGGGAAACATGGCTACACCTTC
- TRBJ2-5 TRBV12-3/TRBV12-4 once CASSLSGVQETQYF TGTGCCAGCAGTTTAAGCGGTGTCCAAGAGACCCAGTACTTC
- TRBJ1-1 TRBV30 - CAWRSSIRAAFF TGTGCCTGGAGGTCGAGCATCAGGGCGGCTTTCTTT
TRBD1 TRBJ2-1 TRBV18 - CASSPITGVRSYNEQFF TGTGCCAGCTCACCAATAACAGGGGTTCGTTCCTACAATGAGCAGTTCTTC
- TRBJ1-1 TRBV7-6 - CASSLKDMNTEAFF TGTGCCAGCAGCTTAAAGGACATGAACACTGAAGCTTTCTTT
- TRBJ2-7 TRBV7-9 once CASTMGSYEQYF TGTGCCTCTACTATGGGGTCCTACGAGCAGTACTTC
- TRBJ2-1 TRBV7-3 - CASSLTLGNEQFF TGTGCCAGCAGCTTAACGTTAGGCAATGAGCAGTTCTTC
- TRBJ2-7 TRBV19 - CASSIATGTYEQYF TGTGCCAGTAGTATAGCAACAGGGACCTACGAGCAGTACTTC
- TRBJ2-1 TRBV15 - CATSSRLDNLDEQFF TGTGCCACCAGCAGCCGTCTAGATAATCTCGATGAGCAGTTCTTC
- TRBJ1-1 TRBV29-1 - CSVVRMNTEAFF TGCAGCGTTGTTCGGATGAACACTGAAGCTTTCTTT
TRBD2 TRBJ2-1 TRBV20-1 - CSALRLTSNEQFF TGCAGTGCTCTTCGGCTGACTAGCAACGAGCAGTTCTTC
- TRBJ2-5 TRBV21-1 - CASSRMGDRGLETQYF TGTGCCAGCAGCCGAATGGGGGACAGGGGGCTGGAGACCCAGTACTTC
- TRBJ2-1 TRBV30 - CAWSDDGTPYNEQFF TGTGCCTGGAGTGACGACGGAACTCCCTACAATGAGCAGTTCTTC
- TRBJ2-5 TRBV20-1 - CSAGQRGLRETQYF TGCAGTGCGGGGCAACGGGGGTTGCGAGAGACCCAGTACTTC
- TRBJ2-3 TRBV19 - CASTPGGLPTDTQYF TGTGCCAGTACCCCTGGGGGGCTGCCAACAGATACGCAGTATTTT
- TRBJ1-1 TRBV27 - CASSSPGAAFF TGTGCCAGCAGTTCCCCAGGAGCGGCTTTCTTT
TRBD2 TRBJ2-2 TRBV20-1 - CSARDQRQAGAANTGELFF TGCAGTGCTAGAGACCAACGACAAGCGGGGGCCGCAAACACCGGGGAGCTGTTTTTT
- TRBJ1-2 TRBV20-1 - CSAPSVSNYGYTF TGCAGTGCTCCATCGGTGTCTAACTATGGCTACACCTTC
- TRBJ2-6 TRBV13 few CASSSDSGANVLTF TGTGCCAGCAGCTCGGACTCTGGGGCCAACGTCCTGACTTTC
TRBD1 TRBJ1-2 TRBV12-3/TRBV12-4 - CASSAQGQGNLYGYTF TGTGCCAGCAGCGCACAGGGACAGGGGAACCTCTATGGCTACACCTTC
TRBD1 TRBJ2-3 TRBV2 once CASSGTGGMADTQYF TGTGCCAGCAGCGGGACAGGGGGCATGGCAGATACGCAGTATTTT
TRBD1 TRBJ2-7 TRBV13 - CASSAAGGNSYEQYF TGTGCCAGCAGCGCCGCAGGGGGTAATTCCTACGAGCAGTACTTC
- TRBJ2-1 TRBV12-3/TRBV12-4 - CASSHWGPSYNEQFF TGTGCCAGCAGCCACTGGGGCCCATCCTACAATGAGCAGTTCTTC
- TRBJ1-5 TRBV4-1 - CASSQEGYQPQHF TGCGCCAGCAGCCAAGAAGGTTATCAGCCCCAGCATTTT
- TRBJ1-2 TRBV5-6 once CASSLGSGTQGYTF TGTGCCAGCAGCTTGGGGTCCGGGACGCAGGGCTACACCTTC
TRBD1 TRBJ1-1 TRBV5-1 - CASSFSLDRGFSGTEAFF TGCGCCAGCAGCTTTTCTCTGGACAGGGGATTTTCTGGCACTGAAGCTTTCTTT
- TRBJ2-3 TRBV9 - CASSVQDSPDTQYF TGTGCCAGCAGCGTCCAGGATTCCCCAGATACGCAGTATTTT
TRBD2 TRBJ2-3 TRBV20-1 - CSARDVESGLAVHTDTQYF TGCAGTGCTAGAGACGTGGAATCGGGACTAGCGGTACACACAGATACGCAGTATTTT
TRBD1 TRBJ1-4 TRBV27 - CASSSHRGLGEKLFF TGTGCCAGCAGTTCTCACAGGGGATTGGGTGAAAAACTGTTTTTT